This T cell receptor beta chain was recorded in a study of T cells in Graves' hyperthyroidism and ophthalmopathy. Germline CDR1 SGHAT, CDR2 FQNNGV. Deletions cut 5 bases from V and 1 base from J, with 13 bases between. This CDR3 spans 15 amino acids. Study observations and caveats: Separation of ophthalmopathy from stable hyperthyroidism was achieved by a 13 V-J model. In the blood, most expanded thyroid clonotypes above 0.001 appeared as well.

Amplification of TCR beta CDR3 regions was performed using RNA transcripts as template. HTBI primers were used for first-round RT-PCR of the TCR CDR3. From the multiplex PCR reads, TCRdb called clonotypes with MiXCR, one entry per CDR3 protein. This sample has 20,000 to 30,000 distinct CDR3 sequences, with roughly 45% found just once. Concerning this clonotype itself: Antigen: not known.

The receptor was derived from a woman under 40 with Graves' hyperthyroidism. V is TRBV11-2 and J is TRBJ2-3, with D maybe TRBD2 (6 bases). The sample taken for sequencing was blood. The CDR3 nucleotides read TGTGCCAGCAGCCTGACGGGGGACGGCACAGATACGCAGTATTTT. This gives the protein CASSLTGDGTDTQYF.